A single sample gave rise to the 24 T cell receptor beta chains below, sequenced in a study of identical twins. One entry per CDR3 protein results from TCRdb running MiXCR on the 5' RACE reads. Of roughly 710,000 distinct CDR3 sequences in the sample, roughly 6% are singletons; the top ten hold 1.5% to 2%. The sample comprised naive T cells sorted from blood. The receptors derive from a man younger than 35 in good health.

This clonotype was counted between two and nine times. The chain links TRBV27 to TRBJ2-7, with D unclear. V was trimmed by 5 bases and J by 2 bases, leaving 16 bases between them. The CDR3 has 15 amino acids. Germline CDR1 is MNHEY and CDR2 is SMNVEV (reference sequence). The CDR3 nucleotides read TGTGCCAGCAGTCCTGACATGGCCCCCGCCTACGAGCAGTACTTC. Encoded protein: CASSPDMAPAYEQYF.

This clonotype occurred a few times. V and J are TRBV18 and TRBJ1-1; possibly TRBD1 for D (5 bases). This CDR3 has 15 amino acids. Trimming removed 3 bases from V and 8 bases from J, with 19 bases in between. Germline values: CDR1 KGHSH, CDR2 LQKENI. CDR3 residues: CASSPVNGGGREAFF. The CDR3 DNA is TGTGCCAGCTCACCGGTGAATGGGGGAGGGAGAGAAGCTTTCTTT.

The sample holds many counts of this clonotype. The chain combines TRBV6-1 with TRBJ1-3; D is ambiguous. V was trimmed by 4 bases and J by 2 bases, leaving 9 bases between them. CDR1 MNHNS and CDR2 SASEGT come from the germline V gene. CDR3 length: 14 amino acids. Written as DNA, the CDR3 is TGTGCCAGCAGTGGAACCGGCCCTGGAAACACCATATATTTT. This codes for CASSGTGPGNTIYF.

This sequence joins TRBV4-1 and TRBJ2-5, with 8 bases identical to TRBD2. This CDR3 has 16 residues. The ends lost 1 base at V and 1 base at J; junction bases unmatched: 5. Germline CDR1 is MGHRA and CDR2 is YSYEKL. The CDR3 loop reads CASSQGLREAQETQYF. CDR3 bases: TGCGCCAGCAGCCAAGGCTTGCGGGAGGCCCAAGAGACCCAGTACTTC.

In its sample, this clonotype was seen a few times. V gene TRBV6-1 combines with J gene TRBJ2-3, with TRBD2 matching over 9 bases. In germline, CDR1 is MNHNS, CDR2 SASEGT. The CDR3 contains 19 residues. V shed 5 bases, J shed 2 bases, and the junction held 17 bases outside the gene matches. The CDR3: CASSPRGSGRSKSTDTQYF. CDR3 sequence (DNA): TGTGCCAGCAGTCCACGGGGCAGCGGGAGGTCCAAATCCACAGATACGCAGTATTTT.

This clonotype was seen more than once but under ten times. The chain links TRBV7-2 to TRBJ1-1; possible D gene TRBD1, 6 bases. The CDR3 is 13 residues long. V lost 5 bases and J 5 bases, leaving 12 bases between the germline ends. Per germline, CDR1 SGHTA and CDR2 FQGNSA. CDR3 residues: CASSGGRGTEAFF. CDR3 DNA sequence: TGTGCCAGCAGCGGCGGCAGGGGTACTGAAGCTTTCTTT.

This clonotype was observed a few times. The chain uses TRBV7-9 and TRBJ2-7; 9 positions agree with TRBD1. CDR3 size: 16 residues. V shed 4 bases, J shed 4 bases, and the junction held 11 bases outside the gene matches. The germline gives CDR1 SEHNR, CDR2 FQNEAQ (reference sequence). The CDR3 DNA reads TGTGCCAGCAGCTATGGGGGGGACAGGGATCCGTACGAGCAGTACTTC. Translation: CASSYGGDRDPYEQYF.

This clonotype was detected ten times or more. Written as DNA, the CDR3 is TGTGCCACCAGCAGAGACTACTTAAACAATGAGCAGTTCTTC. It is translated as CATSRDYLNNEQFF. The V call is TRBV15, the J call TRBJ2-1; no clear D. This CDR3 has 14 residues. CDR1 and CDR2 from the germline V gene are LNHNV and YYDKDF (reference sequence). With 0 bases removed from V and 5 bases from J, the gap between germline ends came to 8 bases.

This clonotype turned up a few times. This sequence joins TRBV5-1 and TRBJ2-7; 9 bases are shared with TRBD1. The CDR3 length is 16 residues. The junction had 9 bases not matched to a gene; V was cut back by 3 bases and J by 2 bases. Looked up from germline, CDR1 is SGHRS and CDR2 is YFSETQ. CDR3 DNA sequence: TGCGCCAGCAGCTCGGGGGCCGGGACAGGGACCTACGAGCAGTACTTC. Translated: CASSSGAGTGTYEQYF.

This clonotype was observed many times. The chain is built from TRBV7-8 and TRBJ2-5; 9 positions agree with TRBD2. This CDR3 has 14 amino acids. Germline assignment: CDR1 SGHVS and CDR2 FQNEAQ. Trimming at V came to 5 bases and at J to 5 bases, leaving 6 bases not matched to a gene. CDR3: CASSARTSVETQYF. The DNA of the CDR3 is TGTGCCAGCAGCGCCCGGACTAGCGTGGAGACCCAGTACTTC.

V usage is TRBV12-3 or TRBV12-4 and J usage is TRBJ2-7, with TRBD1 matching over 7 bases. This CDR3 contains 14 residues. Germline trimming cut 6 bases from V and 1 base from J; bases unmatched to any gene: 6. In nucleotides, the CDR3 is TGTGCCAGCAGCTCAAGGGGACAGTCCTACGAGCAGTACTTC. Residues: CASSSRGQSYEQYF.

This clonotype has at least ten counts. This sequence joins TRBV27 and TRBJ2-5; TRBD1 or TRBD2 may be the D gene (5 bases each). Germline V gene data show CDR1 as MNHEY and CDR2 as SMNVEV (reference sequence). The CDR3 loop spans 15 amino acids. V dropped 7 bases and J dropped 4 bases, with 19 bases sitting between them. CDR3 in DNA: TGTGCCAGCACCCCTACGGGGCTCGGCGGAGAGACCCAGTACTTC. Its protein product is CASTPTGLGGETQYF.

This clonotype was counted only a few times. The chain has TRBV7-9 and TRBJ1-4; D is perhaps TRBD1 (6 bases). The CDR3 has 15 amino acids. The germline CDR1 and CDR2 sequences are SEHNR and FQNEAQ (reference sequence). The V gene lost 5 bases and the J gene lost 4 bases, with 14 bases spanning the gap. CDR3 bases: TGTGCCAGCAGCCCCAACAGGGCCATTAATGAAAAACTGTTTTTT. Translating gives CASSPNRAINEKLFF.

This clonotype was seen a handful of times. J is TRBJ2-5 and V is TRBV29-1, with 8 nucleotides matching TRBD1. CDR3 length equals 15 residues. Germline assignment: CDR1 SQVTM and CDR2 ANQGSEA. The junction had 9 bases not matched to a gene; V was cut back by 4 bases and J by 2 bases. CDR3 loop: CSVGRGTGPQETQYF. As DNA, the CDR3 is TGCAGCGTTGGAAGGGGGACAGGCCCTCAAGAGACCCAGTACTTC. Supplemented by reference TRBV29-1 and TRBJ2-5, the full variable domain reads SAVISQKPSRDICQRGTSLTIQCQVDSQVTMMFWYRQQPGQSLTLIATANQGSEATYESGFVIDKFPISRPNLTFSTLTVSNMSPEDSSIYLCSVGRGTGPQETQYFGPGTRLLVL.

This clonotype was detected only a few times. The gene calls are TRBV5-6 and TRBJ2-1; D is perhaps TRBD1 or TRBD2 (5 bases each). This CDR3 comprises 17 residues. Trimming took off 5 bases at V and 3 bases at J, with 21 bases between the two ends. In germline, CDR1 is SGHDT, CDR2 YYEEEE. The chain's CDR3 is CASRYDLADSIYNEQFF. CDR3 sequence (DNA): TGTGCCAGCAGGTATGACCTAGCTGACAGTATCTACAATGAGCAGTTCTTC.

The chain recombines TRBV14 with TRBJ2-2; a weak D match, TRBD2 (5 bases). Trimming shortened V by 1 base and J by 5 bases, and 8 bases separated the two germline ends. The CDR3 is 14 residues long. Germline lookup yields CDR1 SGHDN and CDR2 FVKESK. The CDR3 sequence is CASSQARTTGELFF. CDR3 DNA sequence: TGTGCCAGCAGCCAAGCAAGGACTACCGGGGAGCTGTTTTTT.

This clonotype came up a few times. The V and J genes are TRBV5-1 and TRBJ2-6; 9 bases agree with TRBD1. CDR1 is SGHRS and CDR2 is YFSETQ in the germline V gene. The CDR3 is 19 residues long. V lost 2 bases, J lost 4 bases, and 13 bases stayed unmatched. The CDR3 loop reads CASSLNPGQGRSGANVLTF. The CDR3 DNA reads as TGCGCCAGCAGCTTAAACCCGGGACAGGGAAGATCAGGGGCCAACGTCCTGACTTTC.

This clonotype was seen more than once but under ten times. V usage is TRBV7-2 and J usage is TRBJ1-2; possible D gene TRBD1, 6 bases. The CDR3 covers 15 residues. Per the germline V gene, CDR1 is SGHTA and CDR2 is FQGNSA. The ends were cut back, 1 base at V and 3 bases at J, with 12 bases in the middle. The CDR3 sequence: CASSLGTGADYGYTF. The CDR3 bases are TGTGCCAGCAGCTTAGGTACGGGGGCGGACTATGGCTACACCTTC.

This clonotype came up many times. V gene TRBV5-1 combines with J gene TRBJ1-1, with unresolved D. The V gene lost 6 bases and the J gene lost 0 bases, with 9 bases spanning the gap. In germline, CDR1 is SGHRS, CDR2 YFSETQ. The CDR3 covers 13 residues. This CDR3 reads CASNSGLNTEAFF. The CDR3 bases are TGCGCCAGCAATTCCGGACTGAACACTGAAGCTTTCTTT.

This clonotype was found a few times. This sequence joins TRBV14 and TRBJ1-6; maybe TRBD1 (5 bases). V shed 6 bases and J shed 5 bases, with 14 bases lying between them. The length of the CDR3 is 15 residues. Germline CDR1 reads SGHDN; CDR2 reads FVKESK. The CDR3 DNA is TGTGCCAGCAGTCGGGACCCGCTCAATAATTCACCCCTCCACTTT. Its translation is CASSRDPLNNSPLHF.

This clonotype showed up many times. V gene TRBV7-8 combines with J gene TRBJ2-1; 8 bases map to TRBD2. CDR3 length equals 16 residues. Germline V gives CDR1 SGHVS, CDR2 FQNEAQ. Trimming removed 6 bases from V and 3 bases from J; junction bases left unmatched: 10. The CDR3: CASSLAGRALYNEQFF. CDR3 bases: TGTGCCAGCAGTCTAGCCGGGAGGGCCCTCTACAATGAGCAGTTCTTC. Together with reference TRBV7-8 and TRBJ2-1, the CDR3 gives the full variable domain: GAGVSQSPRYKVAKRGQDVALRCDPISGHVSLFWYQQALGQGPEFLTYFQNEAQLDKSGLPSDRFFAERPEGSVSTLKIQRTQQEDSAVYLCASSLAGRALYNEQFFGPGTRLTVL.

This clonotype was recorded a few times. This chain links TRBV6-2 or TRBV6-3 with TRBJ2-1, with 12 bases that match TRBD1. Unmatched junction bases numbered 10, after V lost 2 bases and J lost 5 bases. The CDR3 is 18 residues long. Germline V gene sequence: CDR1 MNHEY, CDR2 SVGEGT. CDR3 DNA sequence: TGTGCCAGCAGTTACCACAGAGGGACAGGGGGCGCTGACAATGAGCAGTTCTTC. As protein: CASSYHRGTGGADNEQFF.

The chain uses TRBV6-1 and TRBJ2-1, with 8 nucleotides matching TRBD2. Trimming removed 4 bases from V and 7 bases from J; junction bases left unmatched: 9. Germline-derived CDR1 and CDR2 are MNHNS and SASEGT. The CDR3 sequence is 15 residues long. The CDR3 region has the DNA TGTGCCAGCAGTGCCTTTTCCGGGAGGGGTAATGAGCAGTTCTTC. This translates into CASSAFSGRGNEQFF.

The rearrangement uses TRBV7-9 and TRBJ2-2, with D hard to call. CDR1 and CDR2 (germline): SEHNR, FQNEAQ (reference sequence). The CDR3 contains 12 residues. Trimming pared 5 bases from V and 11 bases from J, leaving 12 bases between. CDR3 DNA sequence: TGTGCCAGCAGCCCCCCTGACCTCGAGCTGTTTTTT. Amino acids: CASSPPDLELFF.